The T cell receptor beta chain under discussion was sequenced for a study of blood T cell repertoires in COVID-19. Study overall: The samples span acute and convalescent COVID-19 from the United States, Italy and Spain. PBMCs, B-cell-depleted T cells, or T cells provided the cDNA or gDNA that made up the material.

CDR1 GTSNPN and CDR2 SVGIG come from the germline V gene (reference sequence). Trimming removed 7 bases from V and 0 bases from J; junction bases left unmatched: 5. The CDR3 spans 14 residues. Original data processing: Reference gene primer amplification yielded estimated nucleated cell counts. This table comes from immunoSEQ multiplex PCR, and its TCRdb copy is limited to in-frame clones, with some not included. V, J and clone size are taken as reported in that table, and D and trimming were inferred from the DNA itself. This repertoire shows over 250,000 clones, approximately 91% found once; its top ten account for under 0.95%.

Sequencing used peripheral blood. The V and J genes are TRBV30 and TRBJ2-5; TRBD2 aligns across 10 bases. The receptor was derived from a woman aged 25 to 39 with acute or convalescent COVID-19. CDR3 amino acids: CASGGTSDQETQYF. The CDR3 DNA reads TGTGCCTCGGGCGGGACTAGCGACCAAGAGACCCAGTACTTC. Supplemented by reference TRBV30 and TRBJ2-5, the full variable domain reads SQTIHQWPATLVQPVGSPLSLECTVEGTSNPNLYWYRQAAGRGLQLLFYSVGIGQISSEVPQNLSASRPQDRQFILSSKKLLLSDSGFYLCASGGTSDQETQYFGPGTRLLVL.